The clone carrying this T cell receptor (beta chain) has a handful of counts. Its antigen is as yet unknown. The CDR3 runs to 12 residues. Germline loops: CDR1 SQVTM, CDR2 ANQGSEA. Trimming removed 0 bases at V and 5 bases at J, with 8 bases between. The sample belongs to a study of blood T cells in healthy people across ages. With each sample, at least 6 micrograms of total RNA were extracted. Then a second PCR, running about 7 to 11 cycles, was carried out with a sample-barcoded 5' primer and a J-beta primer mix. TCRdb reprocessed the 5' RACE reads with MiXCR, giving one entry per CDR3 protein. The sample holds over a million distinct CDR3 sequences; about 25% are singletons and the top ten take 0.65% to 0.75%. General study findings and limits: Any changes in expanded clonotypes were possibly confounded, as donor CMV status remained unknown.

These data also formed part of another study, on T cells of mothers and their children. As that study records: Material was donated by three healthy Caucasian mothers and their six children. The study obtained over 8.5 million TCR beta CDR3 reads per mother and about 3 million per child.

The source is a girl aged 2-10 years in good health. Sequences were obtained from blood. This rearrangement joins TRBV29-1 to TRBJ2-7; unclear D gene. In nucleotides, the CDR3 is TGCAGCGTTGAAGATCCCGTGGACGAGCAGTACTTC. It encodes CSVEDPVDEQYF.